This T cell receptor (beta chain) appears in the sequencing data of a study of T cells expressing NK-cell markers. Overall study context: Seven sequenced donors out of eight were HCMV-seropositive, one seronegative. Findings and limits, study-wide: The leading position in the CD3+CD56-NKG2C+ fraction of a handful of donors also went to these clonotypes. The dominant NKG2C+ clonotypes represented roughly 1.0-7.5% of CD8+ T cells in six donors.

In the case of this clonotype: Its antigen is still unknown.

The authors made TCR beta cDNA libraries by 5'RACE template switching. This switching added a universal primer site and UMIs. TCRdb reworked the 5' RACE reads into one entry per CDR3 protein, no DNA. This listing includes 350,000 to 400,000 distinct CDR3 sequences. This clonotype originated in a woman aged 50 to 65 in good health. Sequenced input: blood T cells: a sorted CD56 or NKG2C T cell subset, CD4+ or CD8+ T cells, or bulk PBMC T cells (not recorded which).

CDR3 region: CASSFITGQGYEQYF. The gene calls are TRBV5-1 and TRBJ2-7; TCRdb indicates TRBD1, and absent DNA this call remains unverified. The CDR3 runs 15 residues. Germline V gives CDR1 SGHRS, CDR2 YFSETQ.